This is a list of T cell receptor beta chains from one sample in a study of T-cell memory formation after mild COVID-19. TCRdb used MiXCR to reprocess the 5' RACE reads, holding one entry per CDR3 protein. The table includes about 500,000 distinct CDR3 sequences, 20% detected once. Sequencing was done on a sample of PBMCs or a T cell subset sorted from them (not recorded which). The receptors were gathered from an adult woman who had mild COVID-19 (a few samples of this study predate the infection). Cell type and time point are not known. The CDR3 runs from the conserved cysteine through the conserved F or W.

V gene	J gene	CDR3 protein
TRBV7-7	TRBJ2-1	CASSLATSDEQFF
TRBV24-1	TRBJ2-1	CATSDRTSRDYNEQFF
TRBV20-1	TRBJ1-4	CSANGDREKLFF
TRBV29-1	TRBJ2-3	CSVSWVGKRLSTDTQYF
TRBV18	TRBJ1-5	CASSPGGYQPQHF
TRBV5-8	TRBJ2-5	CASRRDRGREETQYF
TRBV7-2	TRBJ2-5	CASSSQGRIQETQYF
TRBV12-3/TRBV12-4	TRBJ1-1	CASSSLGEDTEAFF
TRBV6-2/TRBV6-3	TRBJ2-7	CASSYRSGGQYEQYF
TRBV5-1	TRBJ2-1	CASSLRTASIYNEQFF
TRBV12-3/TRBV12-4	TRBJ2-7	CASSRTSGSYEQYF
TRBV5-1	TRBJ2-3	CASSLASSGGGITDTQYF
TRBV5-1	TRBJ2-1	CASSPGGVYNEQFF
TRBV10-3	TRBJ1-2	CAISVGPGTGSSSGYTF
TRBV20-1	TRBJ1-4	CSAADRGTNEKLFF
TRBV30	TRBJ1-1	CAFQPGHNTEAFF
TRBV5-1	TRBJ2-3	CATSGEGDTQYF
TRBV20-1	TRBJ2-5	CSARGTSGVHQETQYF
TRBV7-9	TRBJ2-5	CASSVSGVYQETQYF
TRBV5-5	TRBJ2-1	CASSGGLIYNEQFF
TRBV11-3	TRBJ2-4	CASSLAGPLAKNIQYF
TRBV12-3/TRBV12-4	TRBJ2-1	CASSLIPLVPGNEQFF
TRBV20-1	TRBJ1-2	CSARTGSGYTF
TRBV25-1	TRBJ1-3	CASSVGREYSGNTIYF
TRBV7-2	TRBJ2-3	CASRVRQSTDTQYF
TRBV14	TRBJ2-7	CASSQDTALLSYEQYF
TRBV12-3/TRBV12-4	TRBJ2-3	CASRQRSDTQYF
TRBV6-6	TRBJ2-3	CASSYLAGGDTQYF
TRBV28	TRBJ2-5	CASSQGGVRQETQYF
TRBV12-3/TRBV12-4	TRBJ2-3	CASSKGAGSLTDTQYF
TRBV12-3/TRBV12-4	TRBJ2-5	CASSFGGSQETQYF
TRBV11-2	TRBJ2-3	CASSPGTSGGVSTDTQYF
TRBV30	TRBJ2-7	CAWSAPGTGLYEQYF
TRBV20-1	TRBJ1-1	CSARDTPEAFF
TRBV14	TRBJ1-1	CASSQDWRRGKTHTEAFF
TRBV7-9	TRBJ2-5	CASSRSGEWKKAETQYF
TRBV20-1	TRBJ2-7	CSARVPGESLSEYF
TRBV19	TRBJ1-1	CASHEDFGNTEAFF
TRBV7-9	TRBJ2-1	CASSLTSGLPYWSGGEQFF
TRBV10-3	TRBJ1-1	CAISESSRITEAFF
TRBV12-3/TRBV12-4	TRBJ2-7	CASSRRQGLSEQYF
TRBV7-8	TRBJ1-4	CASSLDRVNEKLFF
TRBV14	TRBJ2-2	CASSRGLSGTGELFF
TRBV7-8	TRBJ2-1	CASSRGYDSYNEQFF
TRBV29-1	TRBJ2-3	CSVKRGRLITDTQYF
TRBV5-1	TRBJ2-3	CASSLGGRQDTQYF
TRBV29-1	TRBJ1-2	CSVGGYTF
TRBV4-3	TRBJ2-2	CASSRGETNTGELFF
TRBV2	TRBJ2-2	CASKRTGVTGELFF
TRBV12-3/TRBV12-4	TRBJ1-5	CASSLVTLGLSNQPQHF
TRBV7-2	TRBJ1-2	CASSSRDRGSDGYTF
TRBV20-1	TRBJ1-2	CSAEHRNYGYTF
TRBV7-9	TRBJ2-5	CASSFSGVKETQYF
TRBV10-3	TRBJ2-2	CATSSGGSNTGELFF
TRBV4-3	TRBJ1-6	CASSQVRYNSPLHF
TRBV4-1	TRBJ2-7	CASSTGAFYEQYF
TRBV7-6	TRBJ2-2	CASSLHTGTSAGELFF